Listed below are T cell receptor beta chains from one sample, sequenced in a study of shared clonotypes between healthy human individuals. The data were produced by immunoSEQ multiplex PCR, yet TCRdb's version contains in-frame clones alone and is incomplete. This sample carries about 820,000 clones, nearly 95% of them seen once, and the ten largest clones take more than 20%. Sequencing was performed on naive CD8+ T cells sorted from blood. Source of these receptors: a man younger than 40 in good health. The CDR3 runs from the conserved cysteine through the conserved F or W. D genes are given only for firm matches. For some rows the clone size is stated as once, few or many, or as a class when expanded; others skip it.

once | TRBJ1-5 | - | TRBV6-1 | CASREWNQPQHF | TGTGCCAGCAGAGAATGGAATCAGCCCCAGCATTTT
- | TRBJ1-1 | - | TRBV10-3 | CAITRTLNTEAFF | TGTGCCATCACCAGGACACTGAACACTGAAGCTTTCTTT
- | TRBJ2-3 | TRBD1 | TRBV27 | CASLTRDRSTDTQYF | TGTGCCAGCCTCACCCGGGACAGGAGTACAGATACGCAGTATTTT
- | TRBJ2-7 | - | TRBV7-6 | CASSQTSSYEQYF | TGTGCCAGCAGCCAAACAAGCTCCTACGAGCAGTACTTC
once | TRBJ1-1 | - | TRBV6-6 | CASSPPLVMNTEAFF | TGTGCCAGCAGTCCCCCCCTAGTCATGAACACTGAAGCTTTCTTT
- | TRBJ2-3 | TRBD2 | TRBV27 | CASSLTSGPGDTQYF | TGTGCCAGCAGTCTGACTAGCGGGCCGGGAGATACGCAGTATTTT
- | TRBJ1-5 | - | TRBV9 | CASSLEGGPNQPQHF | TGTGCCAGCAGTTTAGAGGGGGGGCCCAATCAGCCCCAGCATTTT
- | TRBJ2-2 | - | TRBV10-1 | CASSESIPAGTGELFF | TGCGCCAGCAGTGAGTCGATTCCAGCGGGCACCGGGGAGCTGTTTTTT
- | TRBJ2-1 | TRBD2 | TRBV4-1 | CASSQERWGGNEQFF | TGCGCCAGCAGCCAAGAAAGGTGGGGGGGCAATGAGCAGTTCTTC
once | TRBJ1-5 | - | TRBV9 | CASSGGGSNQPQHF | TGTGCCAGCAGCGGGGGTGGGAGCAATCAGCCCCAGCATTTT
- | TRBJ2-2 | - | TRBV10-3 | CAISMAIGELFF | TGTGCCATCAGTATGGCGATCGGGGAGCTGTTTTTT
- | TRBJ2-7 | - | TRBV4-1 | CASSQTGPYRSYEQYF | TGCGCCAGCAGCCAAACTGGCCCTTACAGGTCCTACGAGCAGTACTTC
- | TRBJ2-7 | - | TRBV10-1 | CASSERERDEQYF | TGCGCCAGCAGTGAACGGGAGCGCGACGAGCAGTACTTC
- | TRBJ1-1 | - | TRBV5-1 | CASSWGNRGNTEAFF | TGCGCCAGCAGCTGGGGGAACAGAGGGAACACTGAAGCTTTCTTT
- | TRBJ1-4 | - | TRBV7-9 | CASSPGSETNEKLFF | TGTGCCAGCAGCCCAGGATCAGAAACTAATGAAAAACTGTTTTTT
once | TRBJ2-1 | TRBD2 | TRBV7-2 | CASSLELAGGVYEQFF | TGTGCCAGCAGCTTAGAACTAGCGGGAGGCGTCTATGAGCAGTTCTTC
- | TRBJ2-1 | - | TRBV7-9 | CASSFLLNPNEQFF | TGTGCCAGCAGCTTTTTACTAAACCCCAATGAGCAGTTCTTC
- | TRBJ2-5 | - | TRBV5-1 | CASSLAGGMETQYF | TGCGCCAGCAGCTTGGCTGGGGGTATGGAGACCCAGTACTTC
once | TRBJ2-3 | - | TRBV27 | CASSFYEPSSTDTQYF | TGTGCCAGCAGTTTTTACGAACCGTCTAGCACAGATACGCAGTATTTT
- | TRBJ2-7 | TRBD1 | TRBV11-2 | CASSTSTGNEQYF | TGTGCCAGCAGCACCTCGACAGGGAACGAGCAGTACTTC
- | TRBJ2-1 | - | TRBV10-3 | CAISELGNEQFF | TGTGCCATCAGTGAGTTGGGCAATGAGCAGTTCTTC
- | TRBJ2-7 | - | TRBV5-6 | CASSWGRSSYEQYF | TGTGCCAGCAGCTGGGGTCGGAGCTCCTACGAGCAGTACTTC
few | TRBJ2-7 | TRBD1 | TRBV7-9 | CASSPPGQGYEQYF | TGTGCCAGCAGCCCCCCGGGACAGGGCTACGAGCAGTACTTC
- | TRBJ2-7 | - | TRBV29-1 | CSVVVNHREQYF | TGCAGCGTTGTAGTTAACCACCGCGAGCAGTACTTC
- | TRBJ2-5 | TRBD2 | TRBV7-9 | CASSPVGGETQYF | TGTGCCAGCAGCCCGGTGGGAGGGGAGACCCAGTACTTC
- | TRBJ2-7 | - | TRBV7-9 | CASSLYGYEQYF | TGTGCCAGCAGCTTATATGGTTACGAGCAGTACTTC
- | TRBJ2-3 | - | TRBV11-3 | CASSLDPVDTQYF | TGTGCCAGCAGCTTAGACCCAGTAGATACGCAGTATTTT
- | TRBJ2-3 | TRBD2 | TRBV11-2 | CASSLGTSGSGLDTQYF | TGTGCCAGCAGCTTGGGGACTAGCGGGAGTGGTTTAGATACGCAGTATTTT
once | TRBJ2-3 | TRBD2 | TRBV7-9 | CASSLILAGAGEDTQYF | TGTGCCAGCAGCTTAATCCTAGCGGGAGCTGGTGAAGATACGCAGTATTTT
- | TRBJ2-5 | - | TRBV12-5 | CASGGDAERETQYF | TGTGCTAGTGGTGGGGACGCCGAGAGGGAGACCCAGTACTTC
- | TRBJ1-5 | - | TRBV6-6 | CASRDSSNQPQHF | TGTGCCAGCAGGGACAGTAGCAATCAGCCCCAGCATTTT
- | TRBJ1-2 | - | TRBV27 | CASGPPLNGYTF | TGTGCCAGCGGCCCCCCCCTCAATGGCTACACCTTC
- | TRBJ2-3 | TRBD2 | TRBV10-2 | CASSEWEGTTDTQYF | TGCGCCAGCAGTGAGTGGGAGGGGACCACAGATACGCAGTATTTT
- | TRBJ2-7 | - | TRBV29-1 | CSVEPGAADCEQYF | TGCAGCGTTGAACCGGGGGCGGCGGACTGCGAGCAGTACTTC
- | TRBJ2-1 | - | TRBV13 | CASSQRGAQGPSPTLSEQFF | TGTGCCAGCAGCCAAAGGGGCGCGCAGGGGCCGTCTCCGACTCTATCCGAGCAGTTCTTC
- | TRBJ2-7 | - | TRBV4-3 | CASSQVIVGDGTYEQYF | TGCGCCAGCAGCCAAGTTATTGTAGGGGACGGAACCTACGAGCAGTACTTC
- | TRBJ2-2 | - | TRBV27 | CASSFWGGAMNTGELFF | TGTGCCAGCAGTTTTTGGGGGGGCGCGATGAACACCGGGGAGCTGTTTTTT
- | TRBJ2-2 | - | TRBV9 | CASSVRQTNTGELFF | TGTGCCAGCAGCGTACGGCAGACGAACACCGGGGAGCTGTTTTTT
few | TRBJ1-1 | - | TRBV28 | CASSLGGNTEAFF | TGTGCCAGCAGTTTAGGTGGGAACACTGAAGCTTTCTTT
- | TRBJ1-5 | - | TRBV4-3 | CASSQEFTWSQPQHF | TGCGCCAGCAGCCAAGAATTTACCTGGTCACAGCCCCAGCATTTT
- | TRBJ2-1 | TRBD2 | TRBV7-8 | CASSFRVFDHEGRAVINEQFF | TGTGCCAGCAGCTTTCGTGTTTTTGACCACGAAGGGAGGGCCGTAATCAATGAGCAGTTCTTC
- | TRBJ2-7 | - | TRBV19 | CASSILLSSYEQYF | TGTGCCAGTAGTATACTGCTGAGCTCCTACGAGCAGTACTTC
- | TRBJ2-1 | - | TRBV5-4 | CASSLAVVSDKFF | TGTGCCAGCAGCTTGGCCGTCGTTAGTGATAAGTTCTTC
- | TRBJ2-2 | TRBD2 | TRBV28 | CASSFIERGTGELFF | TGTGCCAGCAGTTTTATCGAGCGGGGCACCGGGGAGCTGTTTTTT
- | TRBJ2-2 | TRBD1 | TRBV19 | CASTRDRGLGGELFF | TGTGCCAGTACGAGGGACAGGGGGTTGGGCGGGGAGCTGTTTTTT
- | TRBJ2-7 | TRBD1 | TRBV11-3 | CASSTPGQGTDEQYF | TGTGCCAGCAGCACACCGGGACAGGGCACAGATGAGCAGTACTTC
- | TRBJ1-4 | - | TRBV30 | CAWSNPRQATNEKLFF | TGTGCCTGGAGTAACCCTCGACAGGCAACTAATGAAAAACTGTTTTTT
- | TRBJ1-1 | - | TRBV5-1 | CASSLLIGSEAFF | TGCGCCAGCAGTCTCCTTATAGGGTCAGAAGCTTTCTTT
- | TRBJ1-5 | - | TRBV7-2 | CASSLNRHDNQPQHF | TGTGCCAGCAGCTTAAACAGGCATGACAATCAGCCCCAGCATTTT
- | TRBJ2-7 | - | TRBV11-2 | CASSYQGVSYEQYF | TGTGCCAGCAGTTACCAGGGTGTCTCCTACGAGCAGTACTTC
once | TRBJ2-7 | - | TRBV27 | CASSLRGSPSYEQYF | TGTGCCAGCAGTTTACGGGGCAGCCCCTCCTACGAGCAGTACTTC
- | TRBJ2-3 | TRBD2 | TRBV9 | CASSVEGGLAGGFSTDTQYF | TGTGCCAGCAGCGTAGAGGGGGGACTAGCGGGAGGATTTAGCACAGATACGCAGTATTTT
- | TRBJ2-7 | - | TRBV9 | CASSGGVFYEQYF | TGTGCCAGCAGCGGGGGGGTCTTCTACGAGCAGTACTTC
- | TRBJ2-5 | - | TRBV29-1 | CSVASPSETQYF | TGCAGCGTCGCCAGCCCGTCGGAGACCCAGTACTTC
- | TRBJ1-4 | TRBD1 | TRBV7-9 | CASSLGTAPNEKLFF | TGTGCCAGCAGCCTTGGGACAGCCCCTAATGAAAAACTGTTTTTT
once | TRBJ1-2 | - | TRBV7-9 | CASRPGHSDYGYTF | TGTGCCAGCAGGCCGGGACACTCCGACTATGGCTACACCTTC
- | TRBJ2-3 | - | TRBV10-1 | CASSEEAWVDTQYF | TGCGCCAGCAGTGAGGAGGCCTGGGTGGATACGCAGTATTTT